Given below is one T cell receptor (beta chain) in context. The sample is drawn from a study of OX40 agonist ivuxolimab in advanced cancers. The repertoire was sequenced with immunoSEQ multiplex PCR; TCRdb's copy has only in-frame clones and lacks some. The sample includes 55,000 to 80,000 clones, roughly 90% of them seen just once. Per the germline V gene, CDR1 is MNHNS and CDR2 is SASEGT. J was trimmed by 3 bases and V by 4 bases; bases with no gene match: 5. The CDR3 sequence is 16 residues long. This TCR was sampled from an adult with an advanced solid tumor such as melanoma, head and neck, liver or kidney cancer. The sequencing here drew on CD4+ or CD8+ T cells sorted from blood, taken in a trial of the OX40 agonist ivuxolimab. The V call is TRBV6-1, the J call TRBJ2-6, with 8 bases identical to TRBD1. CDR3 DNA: TGTGCCAGCAGTGCGCAGGGGGCTGGTGGGGCCAACGTCCTGACTTTC. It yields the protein CASSAQGAGGANVLTF.